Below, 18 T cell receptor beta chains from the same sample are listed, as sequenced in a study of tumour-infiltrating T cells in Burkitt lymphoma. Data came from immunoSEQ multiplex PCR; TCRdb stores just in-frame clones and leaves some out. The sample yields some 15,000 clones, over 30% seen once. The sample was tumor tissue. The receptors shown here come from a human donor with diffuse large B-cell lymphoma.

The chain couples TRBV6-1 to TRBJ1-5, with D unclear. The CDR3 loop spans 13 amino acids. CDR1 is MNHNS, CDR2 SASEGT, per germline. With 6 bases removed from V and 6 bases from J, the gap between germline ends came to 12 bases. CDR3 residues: CASRLSVGQPQHF. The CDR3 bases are TGTGCCAGCAGACTCTCGGTCGGTCAGCCCCAGCATTTT.

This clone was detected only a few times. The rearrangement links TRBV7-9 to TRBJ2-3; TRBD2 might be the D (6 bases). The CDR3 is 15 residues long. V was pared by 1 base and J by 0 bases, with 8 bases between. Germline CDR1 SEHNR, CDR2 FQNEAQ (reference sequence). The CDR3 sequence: CASSLGLASTDTQYF. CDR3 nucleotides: TGTGCCAGCAGCTTAGGGCTAGCGAGCACAGATACGCAGTATTTT.

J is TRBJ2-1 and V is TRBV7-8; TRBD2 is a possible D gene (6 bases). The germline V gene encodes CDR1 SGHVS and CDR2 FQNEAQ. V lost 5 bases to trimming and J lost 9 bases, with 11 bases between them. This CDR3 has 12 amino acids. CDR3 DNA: TGTGCCAGCAGCCCTACTAGCTCTGAGCAGTTCTTC. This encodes CASSPTSSEQFF.

CDR3 sequence (DNA): TGTGCCAGCAGTGGGGGGGGGTCGTTGGACACTGAAGCTTTCTTT. It yields the protein CASSGGGSLDTEAFF. The V call is TRBV28, the J call TRBJ1-1; tentative D call: TRBD1 (5 bases). V was shortened by 5 bases and J by 3 bases, with 16 bases between the two germline ends. The germline CDR1 and CDR2 sequences are MDHEN and SYDVKM. The CDR3 loop spans 15 amino acids.

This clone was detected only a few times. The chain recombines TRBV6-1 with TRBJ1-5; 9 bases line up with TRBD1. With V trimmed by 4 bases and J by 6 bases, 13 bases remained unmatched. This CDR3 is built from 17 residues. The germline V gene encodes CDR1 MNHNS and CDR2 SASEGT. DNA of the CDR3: TGTGCCAGCAGTGGTATACCGGGACAGGGAATAATTCAGCCCCAGCATTTT. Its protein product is CASSGIPGQGIIQPQHF.

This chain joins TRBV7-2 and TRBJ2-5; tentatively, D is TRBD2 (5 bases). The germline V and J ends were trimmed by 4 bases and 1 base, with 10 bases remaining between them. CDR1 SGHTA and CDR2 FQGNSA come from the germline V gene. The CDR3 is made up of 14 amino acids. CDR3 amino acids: CASSSDYVQETQYF. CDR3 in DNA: TGTGCCAGCAGCTCAGACTACGTCCAAGAGACCCAGTACTTC.

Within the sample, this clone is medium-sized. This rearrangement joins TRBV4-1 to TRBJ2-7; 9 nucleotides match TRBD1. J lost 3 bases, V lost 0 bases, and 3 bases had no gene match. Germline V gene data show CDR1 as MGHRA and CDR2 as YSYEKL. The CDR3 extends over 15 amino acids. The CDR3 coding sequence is TGCGCCAGCAGCCAAGAGGGACAGGGCTTCTACGAGCAGTACTTC. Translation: CASSQEGQGFYEQYF.

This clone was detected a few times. The CDR3 sequence is CAWSRGRGGNQPQHF. The DNA of the CDR3 is TGTGCCTGGAGTCGAGGCAGGGGGGGCAATCAGCCCCAGCATTTT. The rearrangement joins TRBV30 to TRBJ1-5, with 7 bases aligning to TRBD1. CDR1 is GTSNPN, CDR2 SVGIG, per germline (reference sequence). V dropped 2 bases and J dropped 2; count of bases not matched to a gene: 6. The CDR3 totals 15 residues.

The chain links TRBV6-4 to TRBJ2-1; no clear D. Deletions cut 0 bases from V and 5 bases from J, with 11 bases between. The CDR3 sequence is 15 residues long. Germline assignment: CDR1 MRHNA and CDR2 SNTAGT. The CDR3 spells CASSDSNRIDNEQFF. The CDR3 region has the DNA TGTGCCAGCAGTGACTCGAACCGGATAGACAATGAGCAGTTCTTC.

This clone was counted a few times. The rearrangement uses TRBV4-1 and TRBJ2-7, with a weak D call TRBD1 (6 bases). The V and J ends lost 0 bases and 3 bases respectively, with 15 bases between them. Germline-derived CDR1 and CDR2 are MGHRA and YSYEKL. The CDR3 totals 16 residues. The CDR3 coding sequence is TGCGCCAGCAGCCAAGACCGGGACACCGGTATCTACGAGCAGTACTTC. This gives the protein CASSQDRDTGIYEQYF.

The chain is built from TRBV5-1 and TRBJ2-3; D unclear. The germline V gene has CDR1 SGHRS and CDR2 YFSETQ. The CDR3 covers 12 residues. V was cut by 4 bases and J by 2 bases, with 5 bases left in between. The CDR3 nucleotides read TGCGCCAGCAGCCCGGCCACAGATACGCAGTATTTT. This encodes CASSPATDTQYF.

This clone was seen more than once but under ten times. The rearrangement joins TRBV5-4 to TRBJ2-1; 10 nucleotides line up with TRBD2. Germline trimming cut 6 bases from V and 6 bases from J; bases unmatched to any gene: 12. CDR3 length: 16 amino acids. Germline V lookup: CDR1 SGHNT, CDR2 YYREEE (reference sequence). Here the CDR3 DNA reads TGTGCCAGCACCCCTTCCGGTAGCGGGGGGCCCAATGAGCAGTTCTTC. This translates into CASTPSGSGGPNEQFF. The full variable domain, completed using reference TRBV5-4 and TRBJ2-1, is ETGVTQSPTHLIKTRGQQVTLRCSSQSGHNTVSWYQQALGQGPQFIFQYYREEENGRGNFPPRFSGLQFPNYSSELNVNALELDDSALYLCASTPSGSGGPNEQFFGPGTRLTVL.

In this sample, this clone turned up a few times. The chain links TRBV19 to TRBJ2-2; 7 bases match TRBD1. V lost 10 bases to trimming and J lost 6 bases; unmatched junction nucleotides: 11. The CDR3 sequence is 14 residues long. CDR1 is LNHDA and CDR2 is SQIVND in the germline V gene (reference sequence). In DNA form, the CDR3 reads TGTGCCACCACCGCCGGACAGGTCCCCGGGGAGCTGTTTTTT. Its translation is CATTAGQVPGELFF.

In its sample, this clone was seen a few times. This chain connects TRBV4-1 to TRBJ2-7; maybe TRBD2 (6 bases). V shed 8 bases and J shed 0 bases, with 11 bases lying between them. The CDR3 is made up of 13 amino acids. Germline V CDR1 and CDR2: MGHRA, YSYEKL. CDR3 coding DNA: TGCGCCAGCGCCTGGGACTCCTCCTACGAGCAGTACTTC. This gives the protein CASAWDSSYEQYF.

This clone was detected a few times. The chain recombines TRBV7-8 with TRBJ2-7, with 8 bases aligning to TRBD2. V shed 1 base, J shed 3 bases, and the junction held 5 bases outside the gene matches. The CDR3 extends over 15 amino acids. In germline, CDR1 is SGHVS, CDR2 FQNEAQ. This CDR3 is CASSLGGGRSYEQYF. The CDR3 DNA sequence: TGTGCCAGCAGCTTAGGAGGCGGGAGGAGCTACGAGCAGTACTTC.

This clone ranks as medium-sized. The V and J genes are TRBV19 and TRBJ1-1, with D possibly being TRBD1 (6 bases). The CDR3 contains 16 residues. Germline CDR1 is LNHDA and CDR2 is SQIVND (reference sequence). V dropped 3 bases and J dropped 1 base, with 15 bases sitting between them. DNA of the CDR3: TGTGCCAGTAGTATGGGGTCGGGGGGCAAGAACACTGAAGCTTTCTTT. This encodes CASSMGSGGKNTEAFF.

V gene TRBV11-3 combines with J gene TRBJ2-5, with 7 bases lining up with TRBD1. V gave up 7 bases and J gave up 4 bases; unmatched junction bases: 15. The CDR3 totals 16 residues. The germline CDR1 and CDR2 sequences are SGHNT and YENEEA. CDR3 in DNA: TGTGCCAGCAAACCCCTCGATGGGGGACAGATAGAGACCCAGTACTTC. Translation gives CASKPLDGGQIETQYF.

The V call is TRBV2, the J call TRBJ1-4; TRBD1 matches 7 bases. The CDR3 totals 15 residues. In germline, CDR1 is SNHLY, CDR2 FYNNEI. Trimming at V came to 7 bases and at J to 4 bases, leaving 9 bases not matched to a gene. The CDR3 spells CASNIPGQFNEKLFF. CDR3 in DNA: TGTGCCAGCAATATACCGGGACAGTTTAATGAAAAACTGTTTTTT.